The sequence of this T cell receptor beta chain was determined in a study of HIV-infected patients and healthy controls. Roughly three months, about 14 weeks, into antiretroviral therapy, follow-up blood was collected. All unsorted peripheral T cells were captured because whole blood was used without fractionation. Peripheral blood, under 3 ml, was drawn for RNA extraction. Study observations and caveats: Comparisons were complicated because patients and controls had unequal numbers of distinct sequences.

The germline CDR1 and CDR2 sequences are MNHNY and SVGAGI (reference sequence). This CDR3 is built from 14 residues. The ends lost 6 bases at V and 5 bases at J; junction bases unmatched: 5. This clonotype was recorded many times. Its target is unknown. Alpha and beta constant-region primers primed reverse transcription of around 500 ng RNA. Using multiplexing indices, alpha and beta chain libraries were generated apart by chain-specific third strand synthesis. Each CDR3 protein gets one entry after TCRdb re-called the 5' RACE reads with MiXCR. The sample yields about 7,000 distinct CDR3 sequences, under 9.5% seen once.

The clonotype comes from an adult with HIV infection. The sequencing here drew on blood, taken during antiretroviral therapy. The rearrangement links TRBV6-6 to TRBJ2-5; 11 positions match TRBD2. CDR3 bases: TGTGCCAGCAGCCGTAGCGGGGGGGGGGAGACCCAGTACTTC. Amino acids: CASSRSGGGETQYF.